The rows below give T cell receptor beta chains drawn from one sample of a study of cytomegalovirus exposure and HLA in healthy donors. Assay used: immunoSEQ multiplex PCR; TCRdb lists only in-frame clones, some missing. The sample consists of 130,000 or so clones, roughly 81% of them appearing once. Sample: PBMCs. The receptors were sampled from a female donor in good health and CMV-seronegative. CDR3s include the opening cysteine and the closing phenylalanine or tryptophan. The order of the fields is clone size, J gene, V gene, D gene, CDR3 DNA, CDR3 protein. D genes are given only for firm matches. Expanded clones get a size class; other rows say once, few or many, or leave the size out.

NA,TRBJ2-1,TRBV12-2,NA,TGTGCAAGTCGCTTAGCGAATTTCGGACTAGCGGGAGACGAACACAATGAGCAGTTCTTC,CASRLANFGLAGDEHNEQFF
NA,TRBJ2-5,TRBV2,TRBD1,TGTGCCAGCAGAGGGGGACAGCCCCAAGAGACCCAGTACTTC,CASRGGQPQETQYF
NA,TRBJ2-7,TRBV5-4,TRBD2,TGTGCCAGCAGCTCCTTAGGACTAGGAGCCGAGCAGTACTTC,CASSSLGLGAEQYF
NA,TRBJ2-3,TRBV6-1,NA,TGTGCCAGCAGTGAATCTCAGCAGTTAGGGGGTCGCCGAGGGGTGCGAGATACGCAGTATTTT,CASSESQQLGGRRGVRDTQYF
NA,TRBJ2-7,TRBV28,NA,TGTGCCAGCAGCCTCGGGGACTACGAGCAGTACTTC,CASSLGDYEQYF
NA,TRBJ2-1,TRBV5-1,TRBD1,TGCGCCAGCAGCCCAGGGACAGGGGGCATGTTATACAATGAGCAGTTCTTC,CASSPGTGGMLYNEQFF
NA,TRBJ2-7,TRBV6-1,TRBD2,TGTGCCAGCAGTAAGACTAGCGGGAGTAAGGACGAGCAGTACTTC,CASSKTSGSKDEQYF
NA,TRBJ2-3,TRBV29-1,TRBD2,TGCAGCGTTGAAGATTTGAGCGGGGGCACTAGCACAGATACGCAGTATTTT,CSVEDLSGGTSTDTQYF
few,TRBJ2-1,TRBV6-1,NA,TGTGCCAGCAGTGACGGGGTAGGAGGAAATGAGCAGTTCTTC,CASSDGVGGNEQFF
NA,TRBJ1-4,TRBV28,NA,TGTGCCAGCAGTTTATTCGCATCCGGGGGGGAAAAACTGTTTTTT,CASSLFASGGEKLFF
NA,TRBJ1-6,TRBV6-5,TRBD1,TGTGCCAGCAGACCGGACAGGAGTAATTCACCCCTCCACTTT,CASRPDRSNSPLHF
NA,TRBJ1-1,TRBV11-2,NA,TGTGCCAGCAGCTCTTCCCCCCGGGTAACTGAAGCTTTCTTT,CASSSSPRVTEAFF
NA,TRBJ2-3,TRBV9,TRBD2,TGTGCCAGCAGCGGACGTCCCGGGACTAGCGGGGAAGGGACAGATACGCAGTATTTT,CASSGRPGTSGEGTDTQYF
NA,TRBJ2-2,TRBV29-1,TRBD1,TGCAGCGTCGGTAGGACAGGGGCTACAAAGGGGGAGCTGTTTTTT,CSVGRTGATKGELFF
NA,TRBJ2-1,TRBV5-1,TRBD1,TGCGCCAGCAGCCGACCAGACAGGGGCTCCTACAATGAGCAGTTCTTC,CASSRPDRGSYNEQFF
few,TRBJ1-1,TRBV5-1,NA,TGCGCCAGCAGCTTGGCCCCAGGGGCGGGCACTGAAGCTTTCTTT,CASSLAPGAGTEAFF
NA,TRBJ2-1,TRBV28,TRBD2,TGTGCCAGCAGCCAGATCCGAGCCGGGACTAGTCATAATGAGCAGTTCTTC,CASSQIRAGTSHNEQFF
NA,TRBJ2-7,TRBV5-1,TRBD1,TGCGCCAGCAGCCTGAAACCCGGGACAGGGGGCCGCGAGCAGTACTTC,CASSLKPGTGGREQYF
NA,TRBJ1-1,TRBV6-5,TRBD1,TGTGCCAGCAGTACGCAAGGGGGCTCTGAAGCTTTCTTT,CASSTQGGSEAFF
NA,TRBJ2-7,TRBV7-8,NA,TGTGCCAGCAGCCCCGCCGGGTCCTACGAGCAGTACTTC,CASSPAGSYEQYF
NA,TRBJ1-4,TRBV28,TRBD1,TGTGCCAGCAGTCCGACAGGGACTTACGAAAAACTGTTTTTT,CASSPTGTYEKLFF
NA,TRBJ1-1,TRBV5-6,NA,TGTGCCAGCAGCCCGGCAGGGGAAATCATGAACACTGAAGCTTTCTTT,CASSPAGEIMNTEAFF
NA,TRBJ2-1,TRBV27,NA,TGTGCCAGCAGTCTTCTTCGCGAGAGCGGCTATGAGCAGTTCTTC,CASSLLRESGYEQFF
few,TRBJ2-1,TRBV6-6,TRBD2,TGTGCCAGCAGCACAGCGGGAGGACCCTACAATGAGCAGTTCTTC,CASSTAGGPYNEQFF
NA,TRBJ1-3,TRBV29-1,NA,TGCAGCGTATTCATCCCCTCTGGAAACACCATATATTTT,CSVFIPSGNTIYF
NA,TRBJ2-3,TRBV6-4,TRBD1,TGTGCCAGCAGTGACGGGACAGGGGCAGATACGCAGTATTTT,CASSDGTGADTQYF
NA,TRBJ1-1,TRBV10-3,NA,TGTGCCATCAGTGGGGGCGGTCGAGCGAACACTGAAGCTTTCTTT,CAISGGGRANTEAFF
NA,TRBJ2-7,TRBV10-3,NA,TGTGCCATCAGTGGGACTTTAGACTCCTACGAGCAGTACTTC,CAISGTLDSYEQYF
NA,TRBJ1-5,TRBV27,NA,TGTGCCAGCAGTACAGGGATTCATCAGCCCCAGCATTTT,CASSTGIHQPQHF
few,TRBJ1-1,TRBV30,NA,TGTGCCTGGAGTATCGCCGGGACTTTGAACACTGAAGCTTTCTTT,CAWSIAGTLNTEAFF
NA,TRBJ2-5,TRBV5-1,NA,TGCGCCAGCAGCTTGGGCAGGGGTGATTTGGAGACCCAGTACTTC,CASSLGRGDLETQYF
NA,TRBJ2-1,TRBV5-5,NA,TGTGCCAGCAGCTTGCCAGACAACTCCTACAATGAGCAGTTCTTC,CASSLPDNSYNEQFF
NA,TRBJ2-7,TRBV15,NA,TGTGCCACCAGCTCCCAATCGGGGTACGAGCAGTACTTC,CATSSQSGYEQYF